Each of the 32 T cell receptor beta chains below was sequenced from the same sample in a study of blood T cell repertoires in COVID-19. The table came from immunoSEQ multiplex PCR; TCRdb's copy has only in-frame clones and leaves some out. The sample holds about 100,000 clones, around 86% seen once. Sequencing input: PBMCs or T cells enriched from blood (not recorded which). Receptors originate from a woman aged 45-59 years who had recovered from COVID-19.

The V call is TRBV6-1, the J call TRBJ1-2; no reliable D call. The germline V and J ends were trimmed by 4 bases and 4 bases, with 19 bases remaining between them. The CDR3 has 16 residues. CDR1 and CDR2 (germline): MNHNS, SASEGT. CDR3 bases: TGTGCCAGCAGTGCAGAACCGGACTCGCCGATCTATGGCTACACCTTC. Translation: CASSAEPDSPIYGYTF.

The chain recombines TRBV27 with TRBJ2-3, with 7 bases lining up with TRBD2. V lost 6 bases to trimming and J lost 4 bases; unmatched junction nucleotides: 16. CDR1 MNHEY and CDR2 SMNVEV come from the germline V gene (reference sequence). CDR3 length: 17 residues. The CDR3: CASRAVGPGGTSDTQYF. CDR3 DNA: TGTGCCAGCAGGGCGGTTGGCCCGGGGGGAACTTCAGATACGCAGTATTTT.

V gene TRBV10-1 combines with J gene TRBJ2-1; D gene uncertain. Germline CDR1 reads WNHNN; CDR2 reads SYGVQD (reference sequence). V lost 3 bases, J lost 14 bases, and 20 bases lay in between. The CDR3 extends over 14 amino acids. CDR3 loop: CASSDGRYHDQEFF. As DNA, the CDR3 is TGCGCCAGCAGTGACGGCAGGTACCATGATCAAGAGTTCTTC.

The rearrangement links TRBV28 to TRBJ1-2, with D unclear. Deletions cut 7 bases from V and 3 bases from J, with 9 bases between. Germline values: CDR1 MDHEN, CDR2 SYDVKM. The length of the CDR3 is 12 residues. CDR3 in amino acids: CASNRVDYGYTF. As DNA, the CDR3 is TGTGCCAGCAACCGGGTAGACTATGGCTACACCTTC.

This chain joins TRBV9 and TRBJ2-3, with 10 bases that match TRBD2. Germline V gene sequence: CDR1 SGDLS, CDR2 YYNGEE. V lost 2 bases and J lost 3; bases outside the gene matches: 9. The CDR3 contains 17 residues. CDR3 protein: CASSVDSGGGGTDTQYF. DNA for the CDR3: TGTGCCAGCAGCGTCGACAGCGGGGGGGGAGGGACAGATACGCAGTATTTT.

The CDR3 DNA is TGCGCCAGCAGCGCCGGGACTAGCGGTACCGGGGAGCTGTTTTTT. Its protein product is CASSAGTSGTGELFF. The chain couples TRBV5-1 to TRBJ2-2, with 11 bases that match TRBD2. The germline gives CDR1 SGHRS, CDR2 YFSETQ. This CDR3 is 15 amino acids long. V gave up 4 bases and J gave up 5 bases; unmatched junction bases: 4.

The rearrangement joins TRBV27 to TRBJ1-1; TRBD1 is a possible D gene (5 bases). V was cut by 5 bases and J by 8 bases, with 12 bases left in between. This CDR3 has 12 residues. Looked up from germline, CDR1 is MNHEY and CDR2 is SMNVEV (reference sequence). This CDR3 is CASSNWGDEAFF. CDR3 nucleotides: TGTGCCAGCAGTAACTGGGGGGACGAAGCTTTCTTT.

The chain recombines TRBV19 with TRBJ1-6; 9 nucleotides agree with TRBD1. Germline loops: CDR1 LNHDA, CDR2 SQIVND (reference sequence). This CDR3 has 16 amino acids. V was pared by 5 bases and J by 5 bases, with 7 bases of the junction left unmatched. CDR3 protein: CASSDRGSLDNSPLHF. DNA for the CDR3: TGTGCCAGTAGTGACAGGGGGAGTTTGGATAATTCACCCCTCCACTTT.

The chain links TRBV9 to TRBJ2-2, with 12 bases fitting TRBD2. The CDR3 runs to 15 residues. Losses at the gene ends were 4 bases for V and 7 bases for J; bases not matched to a gene: 5. Germline CDR1 SGDLS, CDR2 YYNGEE. This chain's CDR3 is CASSPWTSGDGELFF. In nucleotides, the CDR3 is TGTGCCAGCAGCCCGTGGACTAGCGGGGACGGGGAGCTGTTTTTT.

The V gene is TRBV9, the J gene TRBJ2-2; D is unclear. The germline V and J ends were trimmed by 4 bases and 0 bases, with 13 bases remaining between them. This CDR3 comprises 16 residues. From germline, CDR1 is SGDLS and CDR2 YYNGEE. The CDR3 here is CASSPRRHTNTGELFF. The CDR3, as DNA: TGTGCCAGCAGCCCTAGAAGGCATACGAACACCGGGGAGCTGTTTTTT.

The J gene is TRBJ1-1, the V gene TRBV30; tentatively, D is TRBD1 (5 bases). CDR3 length: 11 residues. Trimming cost V 3 bases and J 8 bases, with 10 bases left between them. CDR1 is GTSNPN, CDR2 SVGIG, per germline (reference sequence). Here the CDR3 reads CAWRSTDEAFF. The CDR3 DNA reads as TGTGCCTGGAGGTCGACAGACGAAGCTTTCTTT. The whole variable domain, filled in from reference TRBV30 and TRBJ1-1, reads SQTIHQWPATLVQPVGSPLSLECTVEGTSNPNLYWYRQAAGRGLQLLFYSVGIGQISSEVPQNLSASRPQDRQFILSSKKLLLSDSGFYLCAWRSTDEAFFGQGTRLTVV.

The J gene is TRBJ2-5, the V gene TRBV19; D is unclear. CDR1 and CDR2 (germline): LNHDA, SQIVND (reference sequence). The V end lost 4 bases, the J end lost 2 bases, and 11 bases lay between the germline ends. The CDR3 is 14 amino acids. The CDR3, as DNA: TGTGCCAGTAGTACCCAGGTCTCGCAAGAGACCCAGTACTTC. It specifies CASSTQVSQETQYF. The full variable domain, its missing parts supplied by reference TRBV19 and TRBJ2-5, is DGGITQSPKYLFRKEGQNVTLSCEQNLNHDAMYWYRQDPGQGLRLIYYSQIVNDFQKGDIAEGYSVSREKKESFPLTVTSAQKNPTAFYLCASSTQVSQETQYFGPGTRLLVL.

The chain joins TRBV28 to TRBJ2-1; 16 bases align to TRBD2. V gave up 7 bases and J gave up 9 bases; unmatched junction bases: 15. From germline, CDR1 is MDHEN and CDR2 SYDVKM. The CDR3 covers 18 residues. In nucleotides, the CDR3 is TGTGCCAGCAACCTACTCCCGGGACTAGCGGGGGGGATGGGTGAGCAGTTCTTC. Translated, it gives CASNLLPGLAGGMGEQFF. The full variable domain, with the rest looked up from reference TRBV28 and TRBJ2-1, is DVKVTQSSRYLVKRTGEKVFLECVQDMDHENMFWYRQDPGLGLRLIYFSYDVKMKEKGDIPEGYSVSREKKERFSLILESASTNQTSMYLCASNLLPGLAGGMGEQFFGPGTRLTVL.

In this sample, this clone turned up a few times. This chain uses TRBV3-1 (or the pseudogene TRBV3-2) with TRBJ2-7; 8 nucleotides match TRBD1. The CDR3 covers 16 residues. From germline, CDR1 is LGHDT and CDR2 YNNKEL (reference sequence). The V and J ends lost 6 bases and 0 bases, in that order; junction bases with no gene match: 10. CDR3 sequence reads: CASSLTGTGASYEQYF. The CDR3 DNA follows: TGTGCCAGCAGTCTTACCGGGACAGGAGCCTCCTACGAGCAGTACTTC.

The rearrangement uses TRBV2 and TRBJ1-2; no clear D. Germline CDR1 and CDR2: SNHLY and FYNNEI. V was trimmed by 1 base and J by 4 bases, leaving 10 bases between them. This CDR3 contains 14 residues. CDR3 in amino acids: CASSEGWAVYGYTF. The CDR3 bases are TGTGCCAGCAGTGAAGGTTGGGCAGTCTATGGCTACACCTTC.

A single count supports this clone. The rearrangement links TRBV27 to TRBJ1-2, with D unresolved. V lost 3 bases, J lost 8 bases, and 16 bases lay in between. The CDR3 runs 14 residues. Germline V gene data show CDR1 as MNHEY and CDR2 as SMNVEV (reference sequence). CDR3 region: CASSFGFGDSGYTF. CDR3 nucleotide sequence: TGTGCCAGCAGTTTTGGGTTCGGGGATAGCGGCTACACCTTC.

J is TRBJ1-1 and V is TRBV5-4; D not certain. CDR1 is SGHNT, CDR2 YYREEE, per germline (reference sequence). Trimming took 0 bases from V and 0 from J, leaving 3 bases between them. This CDR3 spans 13 amino acids. CDR3 sequence (DNA): TGTGCCAGCAGCTTGGTCATGAACACTGAAGCTTTCTTT. Protein: CASSLVMNTEAFF.

A few counts support this clone. V gene TRBV27 combines with J gene TRBJ1-2, with D possibly being TRBD1 (5 bases). The V and J ends lost 5 bases and 2 bases respectively, with 15 bases between them. Germline CDR1 MNHEY, CDR2 SMNVEV (reference sequence). The CDR3 extends over 15 amino acids. The CDR3 nucleotides read TGTGCCAGCAGTCCCTCCCCCTCAGGGAACTATGGCTACACCTTC. Encoded protein: CASSPSPSGNYGYTF.

A few counts support this clone. This chain links TRBV19 with TRBJ2-7; 9 nucleotides match TRBD1. V dropped 2 bases and J dropped 3; count of bases not matched to a gene: 5. The CDR3 extends over 15 amino acids. Germline CDR1 LNHDA, CDR2 SQIVND (reference sequence). The CDR3 DNA sequence: TGTGCCAGTAGTATATCGGGACAGGGATTCTACGAGCAGTACTTC. This gives the protein CASSISGQGFYEQYF. Full variable domain (rest looked up from reference TRBV19 and TRBJ2-7): DGGITQSPKYLFRKEGQNVTLSCEQNLNHDAMYWYRQDPGQGLRLIYYSQIVNDFQKGDIAEGYSVSREKKESFPLTVTSAQKNPTAFYLCASSISGQGFYEQYFGPGTRLTVT.

This clone was seen just once. This chain connects TRBV9 to TRBJ2-3, with a possible D match to TRBD2 (6 bases). Germline CDR1 SGDLS, CDR2 YYNGEE. Between the trimmed V and J ends, which lost 4 bases and 3 bases, there was a span of 15 bases. The CDR3 loop spans 15 amino acids. CDR3 bases: TGTGCCAGCAGCCGAATGACTAGTGGGACAGATACGCAGTATTTT. Translation gives CASSRMTSGTDTQYF.

The chain carries TRBV5-1 and TRBJ2-1, with 9 bases aligning to TRBD2. The germline gives CDR1 SGHRS, CDR2 YFSETQ. CDR3 length equals 15 residues. The ends lost 4 bases at V and 0 bases at J; junction bases unmatched: 2. CDR3 amino acids: CASSPSGASYNEQFF. In nucleotides, the CDR3 is TGCGCCAGCAGCCCTAGCGGGGCCTCCTACAATGAGCAGTTCTTC.

The chain carries TRBV9 and TRBJ1-2; TRBD1 is a possible D gene (6 bases). The CDR3 extends over 17 amino acids. The V gene's germline CDR1 is SGDLS and CDR2 YYNGEE. V lost 0 bases and J lost 9, with 24 bases in between. The DNA of the CDR3 is TGTGCCAGCAGCGTAGGCACTCTTGGGGGGGGGCGTACTCGCTACACCTTC. As protein: CASSVGTLGGGRTRYTF. Looking up the rest from reference TRBV9 and TRBJ1-2 gives the full variable domain: DSGVTQTPKHLITATGQRVTLRCSPRSGDLSVYWYQQSLDQGLQFLIQYYNGEERAKGNILERFSAQQFPDLHSELNLSSLELGDSALYFCASSVGTLGGGRTRYTFGSGTRLTVV.

The rearrangement links TRBV2 to TRBJ1-3; a weak D match, TRBD1 (5 bases). The CDR3 totals 16 residues. Germline-derived CDR1 and CDR2 are SNHLY and FYNNEI. The V gene lost 4 bases and the J gene lost 0 bases, with 13 bases spanning the gap. The CDR3 protein is CASSVQGSSSGNTIYF. CDR3 sequence (DNA): TGTGCCAGCAGTGTCCAGGGATCGAGCTCTGGAAACACCATATATTTT.

This chain joins TRBV28 and TRBJ1-2, with 7 nucleotides matching TRBD1. Trimming took 2 bases from V and 8 from J; bases not matched to a gene: 11. CDR1 MDHEN and CDR2 SYDVKM come from the germline V gene. This CDR3 has 15 amino acids. The CDR3 coding sequence is TGTGCCAGCAGTTTACCCACGACAGGGCAGCGAGGCTACACCTTC. Translating it yields CASSLPTTGQRGYTF.

This chain joins TRBV28 and TRBJ1-2; TRBD1 might be the D (6 bases). V shed 10 bases and J shed 8 bases, with 14 bases lying between them. The CDR3 runs to 11 residues. Germline V gene lookup returns CDR1 MDHEN and CDR2 SYDVKM. The CDR3 sequence: CAITGNTGYTF. In DNA, the CDR3 is TGTGCCATCACAGGGAATACGGGCTACACCTTC.

The chain couples TRBV19 to TRBJ2-3, with 7 bases fitting TRBD2. Germline CDR1 is LNHDA and CDR2 is SQIVND (reference sequence). The ends lost 11 bases at V and 1 base at J; junction bases unmatched: 12. CDR3 size: 15 residues. The CDR3 DNA reads as TGTGCCGGGGGGGGACGTCAAGGCGGCACAGATACGCAGTATTTT. Its protein product is CAGGGRQGGTDTQYF.

J is TRBJ1-5 and V is TRBV19, with 11 bases fitting TRBD1. The CDR3 is 15 amino acids. The V segment lost 7 bases and the J segment 2 bases; nucleotides outside the gene matches: 4. Germline V CDR1 and CDR2: LNHDA, SQIVND (reference sequence). Here the CDR3 DNA reads TGTGCCAGTAAGCCGGACAGGGGGCGCAATCAGCCCCAGCATTTT. It encodes CASKPDRGRNQPQHF.

This chain connects TRBV18 to TRBJ1-6; D perhaps matches TRBD1 (5 bases). The V and J ends lost 1 base and 13 bases respectively, with 14 bases between them. CDR3 length: 14 amino acids. Germline V gene data show CDR1 as KGHSH and CDR2 as LQKENI. The CDR3 spells CASSPLGGGDPLHF. The CDR3 DNA is TGTGCCAGCTCACCACTGGGGGGTGGTGACCCCCTCCACTTT.

This chain links TRBV5-1 with TRBJ1-3; D is possibly TRBD1 (6 bases). The germline V gene encodes CDR1 SGHRS and CDR2 YFSETQ. V lost 4 bases and J lost 2, with 25 bases in between. This CDR3 spans 19 amino acids. The CDR3 region has the DNA TGCGCCAGCAGCCGAACCGACCCCACCGACAGGACTCCTGGAAACACCATATATTTT. Translated: CASSRTDPTDRTPGNTIYF. Looking up the rest from reference TRBV5-1 and TRBJ1-3 gives the full variable domain: KAGVTQTPRYLIKTRGQQVTLSCSPISGHRSVSWYQQTPGQGLQFLFEYFSETQRNKGNFPGRFSGRQFSNSRSEMNVSTLELGDSALYLCASSRTDPTDRTPGNTIYFGEGSWLTVV.

The CDR3 loop is CSVSRALGVGSFEQYF. The CDR3 DNA reads TGCAGCGTGAGCCGGGCCTTGGGGGTCGGGAGTTTCGAGCAGTACTTC. The chain employs TRBV29-1 and TRBJ2-7; a weak D match, TRBD2 (6 bases). V lost 6 bases, J lost 6 bases, and 27 bases lay in between. This CDR3 spans 16 amino acids. The V gene's germline CDR1 is SQVTM and CDR2 ANQGSEA.

The chain has TRBV9 and TRBJ2-2, with 12 bases identical to TRBD2. CDR1 is SGDLS and CDR2 is YYNGEE in the germline V gene. CDR3 size: 18 residues. The junction had 9 bases not matched to a gene; V was cut back by 5 bases and J by 1 base. This CDR3 reads CASSHGLAGLLNTGELFF. In nucleotides, the CDR3 is TGTGCCAGCAGTCACGGACTAGCGGGACTACTGAACACCGGGGAGCTGTTTTTT.

Written as DNA, the CDR3 is TGTGCCAGCAGCTCCCGGACAGGGGGTGATGGCTACACCTTC. This codes for CASSSRTGGDGYTF. The chain uses TRBV13 and TRBJ1-2; 10 bases are shared with TRBD1. Germline CDR1 and CDR2: PRHDT and FYEKMQ (reference sequence). The CDR3 is 14 amino acids. The J segment lost 6 bases and the V segment lost 4 bases, leaving 5 bases of the junction unmatched.